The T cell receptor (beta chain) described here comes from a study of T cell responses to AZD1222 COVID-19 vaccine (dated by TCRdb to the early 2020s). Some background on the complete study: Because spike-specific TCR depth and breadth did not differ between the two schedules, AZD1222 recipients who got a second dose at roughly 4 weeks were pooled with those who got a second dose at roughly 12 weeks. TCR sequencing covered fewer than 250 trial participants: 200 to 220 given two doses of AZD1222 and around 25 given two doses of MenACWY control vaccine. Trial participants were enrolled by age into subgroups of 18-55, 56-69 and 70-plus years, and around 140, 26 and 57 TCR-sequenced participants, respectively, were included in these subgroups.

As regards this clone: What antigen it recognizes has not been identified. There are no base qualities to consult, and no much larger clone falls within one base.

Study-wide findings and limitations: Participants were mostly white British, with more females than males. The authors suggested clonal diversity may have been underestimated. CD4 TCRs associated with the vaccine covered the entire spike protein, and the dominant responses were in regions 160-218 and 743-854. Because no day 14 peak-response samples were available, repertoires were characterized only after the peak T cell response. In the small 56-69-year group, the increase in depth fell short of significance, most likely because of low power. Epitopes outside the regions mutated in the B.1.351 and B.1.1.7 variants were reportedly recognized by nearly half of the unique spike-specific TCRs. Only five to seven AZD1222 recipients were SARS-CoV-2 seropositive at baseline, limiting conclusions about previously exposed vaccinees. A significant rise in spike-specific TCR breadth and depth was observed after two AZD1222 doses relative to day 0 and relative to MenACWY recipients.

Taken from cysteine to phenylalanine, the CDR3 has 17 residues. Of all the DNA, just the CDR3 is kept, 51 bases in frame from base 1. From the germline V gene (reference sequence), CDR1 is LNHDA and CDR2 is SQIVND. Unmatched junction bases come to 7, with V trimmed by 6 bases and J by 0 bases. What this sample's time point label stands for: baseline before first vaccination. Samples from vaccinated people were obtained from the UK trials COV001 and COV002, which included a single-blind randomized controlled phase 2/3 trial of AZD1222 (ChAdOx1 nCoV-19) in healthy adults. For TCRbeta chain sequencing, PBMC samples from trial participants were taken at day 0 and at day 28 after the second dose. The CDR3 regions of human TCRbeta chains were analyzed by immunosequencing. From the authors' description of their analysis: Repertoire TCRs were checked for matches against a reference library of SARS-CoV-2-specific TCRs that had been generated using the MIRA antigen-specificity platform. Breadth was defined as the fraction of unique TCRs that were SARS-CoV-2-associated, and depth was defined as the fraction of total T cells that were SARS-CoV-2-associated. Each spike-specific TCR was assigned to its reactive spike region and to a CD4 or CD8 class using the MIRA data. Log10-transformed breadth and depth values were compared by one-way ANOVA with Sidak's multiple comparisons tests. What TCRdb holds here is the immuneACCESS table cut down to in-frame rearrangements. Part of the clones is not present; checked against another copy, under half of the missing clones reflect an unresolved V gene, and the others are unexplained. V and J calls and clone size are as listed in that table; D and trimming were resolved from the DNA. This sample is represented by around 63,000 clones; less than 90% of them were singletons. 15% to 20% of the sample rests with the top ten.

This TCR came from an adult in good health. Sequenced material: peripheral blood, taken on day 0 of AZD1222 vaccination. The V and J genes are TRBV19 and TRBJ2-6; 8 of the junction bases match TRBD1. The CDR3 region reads CASRNRGVSSGANVLTF. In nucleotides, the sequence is TGTGCCAGTAGGAACAGGGGGGTTAGCTCTGGGGCCAACGTCCTGACTTTC.